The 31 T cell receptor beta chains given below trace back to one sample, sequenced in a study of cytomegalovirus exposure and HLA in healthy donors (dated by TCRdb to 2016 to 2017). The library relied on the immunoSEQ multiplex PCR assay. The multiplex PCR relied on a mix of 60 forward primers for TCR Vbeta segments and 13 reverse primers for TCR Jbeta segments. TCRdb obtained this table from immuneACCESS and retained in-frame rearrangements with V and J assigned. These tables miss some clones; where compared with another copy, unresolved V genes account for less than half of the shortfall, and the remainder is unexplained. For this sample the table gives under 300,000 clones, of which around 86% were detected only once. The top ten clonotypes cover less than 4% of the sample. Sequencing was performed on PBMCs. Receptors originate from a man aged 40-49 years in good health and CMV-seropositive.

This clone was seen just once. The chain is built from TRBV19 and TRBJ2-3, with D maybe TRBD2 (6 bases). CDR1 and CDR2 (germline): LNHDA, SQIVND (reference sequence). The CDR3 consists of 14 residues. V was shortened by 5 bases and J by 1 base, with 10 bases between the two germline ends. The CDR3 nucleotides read TGTGCCAGTAGTCCTTGGAGGGGCACAGATACGCAGTATTTT. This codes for CASSPWRGTDTQYF.

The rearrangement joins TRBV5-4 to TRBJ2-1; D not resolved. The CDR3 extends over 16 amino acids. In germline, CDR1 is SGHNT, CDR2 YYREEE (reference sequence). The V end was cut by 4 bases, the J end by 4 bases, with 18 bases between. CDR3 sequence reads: CASSGGEAPRYNEQFF. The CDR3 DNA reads TGTGCCAGCAGCGGCGGCGAGGCCCCCCGTTACAATGAGCAGTTCTTC.

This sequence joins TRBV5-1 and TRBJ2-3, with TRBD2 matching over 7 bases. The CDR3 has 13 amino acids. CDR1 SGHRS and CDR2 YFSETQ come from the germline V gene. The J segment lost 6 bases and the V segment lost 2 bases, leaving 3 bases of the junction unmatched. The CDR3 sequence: CASSFTGGDTQYF. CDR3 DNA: TGCGCCAGCAGCTTTACGGGAGGCGATACGCAGTATTTT.

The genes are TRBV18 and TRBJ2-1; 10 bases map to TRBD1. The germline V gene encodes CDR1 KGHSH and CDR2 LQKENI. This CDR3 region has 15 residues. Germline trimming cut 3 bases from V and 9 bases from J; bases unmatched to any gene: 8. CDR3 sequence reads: CASSPGTGDLGEQFF. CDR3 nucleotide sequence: TGTGCCAGCTCACCTGGGACAGGGGATTTAGGTGAGCAGTTCTTC.

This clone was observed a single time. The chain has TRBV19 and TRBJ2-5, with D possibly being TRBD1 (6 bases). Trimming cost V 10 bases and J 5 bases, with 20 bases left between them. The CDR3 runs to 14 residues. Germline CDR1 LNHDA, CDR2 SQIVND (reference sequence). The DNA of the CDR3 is TGTGCCACCACGGGGACATCCGACGGGGAGACCCAGTACTTC. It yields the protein CATTGTSDGETQYF.

The CDR3 region is CASTQPSGSGVDTQYF. The CDR3 DNA follows: TGTGCCAGCACGCAGCCTAGCGGGAGTGGGGTGGATACGCAGTATTTT. The genes are TRBV11-1 and TRBJ2-3, with TRBD2 matching 10 bases. The CDR3 extends over 16 amino acids. J lost 6 bases, V lost 7 bases, and 13 bases had no gene match. CDR1 is SGHAT and CDR2 is FQDESV in the germline V gene (reference sequence).

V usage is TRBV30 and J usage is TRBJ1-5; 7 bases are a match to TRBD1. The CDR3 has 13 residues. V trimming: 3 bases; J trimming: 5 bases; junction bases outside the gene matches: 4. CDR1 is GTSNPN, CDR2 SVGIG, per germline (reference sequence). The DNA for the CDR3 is TGTGCCTGGAGCCCCAGGGGGGATCAGCCCCAGCATTTT. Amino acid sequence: CAWSPRGDQPQHF.

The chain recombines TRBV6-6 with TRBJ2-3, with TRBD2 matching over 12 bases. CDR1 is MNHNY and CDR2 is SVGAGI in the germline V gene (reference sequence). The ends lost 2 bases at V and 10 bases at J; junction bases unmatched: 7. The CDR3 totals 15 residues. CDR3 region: CASSYATSGSGAQYF. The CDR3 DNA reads TGTGCCAGCAGTTACGCGACTAGCGGGAGTGGGGCGCAGTATTTT.

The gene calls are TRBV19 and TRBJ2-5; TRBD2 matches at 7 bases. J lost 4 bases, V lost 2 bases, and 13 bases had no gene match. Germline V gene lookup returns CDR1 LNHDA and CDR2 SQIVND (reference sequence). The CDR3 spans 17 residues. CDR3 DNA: TGTGCCAGTAGTATAATGGGTGGCCTAGCGGCGCGAGAGACCCAGTACTTC. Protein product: CASSIMGGLAARETQYF.

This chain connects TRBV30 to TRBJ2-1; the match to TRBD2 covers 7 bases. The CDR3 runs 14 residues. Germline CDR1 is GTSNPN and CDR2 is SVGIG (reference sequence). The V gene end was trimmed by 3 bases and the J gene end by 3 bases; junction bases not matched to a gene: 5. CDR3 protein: CAWRLGGSYNEQFF. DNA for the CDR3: TGTGCCTGGAGGCTTGGCGGGAGCTACAATGAGCAGTTCTTC.

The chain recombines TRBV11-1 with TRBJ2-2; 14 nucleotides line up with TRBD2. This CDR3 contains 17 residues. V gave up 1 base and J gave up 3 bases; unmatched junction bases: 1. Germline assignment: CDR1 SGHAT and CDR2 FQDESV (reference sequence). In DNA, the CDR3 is TGTGCCAGCAGCTTAGGGGGACTAGCGGGAGACACCGGGGAGCTGTTTTTT. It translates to CASSLGGLAGDTGELFF.

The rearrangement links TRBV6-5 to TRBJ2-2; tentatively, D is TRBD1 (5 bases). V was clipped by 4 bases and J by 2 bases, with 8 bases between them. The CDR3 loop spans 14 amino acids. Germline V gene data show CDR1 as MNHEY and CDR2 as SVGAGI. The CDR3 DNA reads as TGTGCCAGCAGTTCGACAGACAACACCGGGGAGCTGTTTTTT. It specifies CASSSTDNTGELFF.

In nucleotides, the CDR3 is TGTGCCAGCAGTTCAGGGTTCGGGAACTATGGCTACACCTTC. Translated, it gives CASSSGFGNYGYTF. The chain links TRBV27 to TRBJ1-2; possibly TRBD1 for D (5 bases). There are 14 residues in the CDR3. Germline assignment: CDR1 MNHEY and CDR2 SMNVEV (reference sequence). The ends were cut back, 4 bases at V and 2 bases at J, with 11 bases in the middle.

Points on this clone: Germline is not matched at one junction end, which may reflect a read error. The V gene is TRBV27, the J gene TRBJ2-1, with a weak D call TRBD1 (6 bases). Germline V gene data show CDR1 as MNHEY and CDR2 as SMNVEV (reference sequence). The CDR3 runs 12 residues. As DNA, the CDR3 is TGTGCCAGCAGTTCTACCACAGGGAGTCGCGTCTTC. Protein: CASSSTTGSRVF.

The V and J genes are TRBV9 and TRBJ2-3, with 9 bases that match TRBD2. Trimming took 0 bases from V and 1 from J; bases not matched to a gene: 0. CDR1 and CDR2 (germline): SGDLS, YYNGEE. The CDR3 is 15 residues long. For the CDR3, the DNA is TGTGCCAGCAGCGTAGGGACTAGCGGCACAGATACGCAGTATTTT. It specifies CASSVGTSGTDTQYF.

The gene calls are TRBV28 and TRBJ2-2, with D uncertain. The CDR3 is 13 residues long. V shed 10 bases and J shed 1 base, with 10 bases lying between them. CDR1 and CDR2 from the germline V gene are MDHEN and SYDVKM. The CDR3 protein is CATPSGNTGELFF. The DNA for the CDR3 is TGTGCCACCCCGTCAGGGAACACCGGGGAGCTGTTTTTT.

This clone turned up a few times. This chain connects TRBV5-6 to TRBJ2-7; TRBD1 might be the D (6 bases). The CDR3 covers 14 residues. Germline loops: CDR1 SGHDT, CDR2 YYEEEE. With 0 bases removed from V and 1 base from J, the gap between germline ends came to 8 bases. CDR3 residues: CASSLGGRSYEQYF. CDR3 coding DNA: TGTGCCAGCAGCTTGGGGGGGCGATCCTACGAGCAGTACTTC.

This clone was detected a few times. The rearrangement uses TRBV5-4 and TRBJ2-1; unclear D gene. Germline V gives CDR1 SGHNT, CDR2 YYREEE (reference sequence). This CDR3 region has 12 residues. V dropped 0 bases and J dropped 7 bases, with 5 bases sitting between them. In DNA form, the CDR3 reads TGTGCCAGCAGCTTGGGAACAAATGAGCAGTTCTTC. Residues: CASSLGTNEQFF.

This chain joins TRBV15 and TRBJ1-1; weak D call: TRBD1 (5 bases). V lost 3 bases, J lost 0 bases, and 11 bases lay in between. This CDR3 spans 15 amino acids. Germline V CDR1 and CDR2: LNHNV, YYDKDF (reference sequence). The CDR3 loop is CATSREGALNTEAFF. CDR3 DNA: TGTGCCACCAGCAGGGAAGGGGCGCTGAACACTGAAGCTTTCTTT.

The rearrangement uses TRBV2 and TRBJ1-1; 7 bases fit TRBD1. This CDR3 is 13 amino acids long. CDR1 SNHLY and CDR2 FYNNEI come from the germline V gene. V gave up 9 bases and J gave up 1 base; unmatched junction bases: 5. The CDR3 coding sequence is TGTGCCAGACGACAGGGAGGGAACACTGAAGCTTTCTTT. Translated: CARRQGGNTEAFF.

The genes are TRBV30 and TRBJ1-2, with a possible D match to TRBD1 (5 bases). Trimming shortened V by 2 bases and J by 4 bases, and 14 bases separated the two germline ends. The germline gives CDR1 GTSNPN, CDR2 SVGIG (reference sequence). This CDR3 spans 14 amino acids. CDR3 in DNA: TGTGCCTGGAGTCGTGGGGGGACTTCCTATGGCTACACCTTC. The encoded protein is CAWSRGGTSYGYTF.

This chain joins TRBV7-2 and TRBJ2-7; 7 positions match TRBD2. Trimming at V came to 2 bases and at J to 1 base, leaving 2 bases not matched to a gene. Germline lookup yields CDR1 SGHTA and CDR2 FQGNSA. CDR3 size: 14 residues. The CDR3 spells CASSLSGASYEQYF. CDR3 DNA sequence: TGTGCCAGCAGCTTAAGCGGGGCGTCCTACGAGCAGTACTTC.

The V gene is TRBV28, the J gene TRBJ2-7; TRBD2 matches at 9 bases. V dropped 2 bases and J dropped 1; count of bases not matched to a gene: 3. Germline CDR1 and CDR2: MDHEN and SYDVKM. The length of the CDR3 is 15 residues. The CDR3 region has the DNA TGTGCCAGCAGTTTAGCGGGAGGGGAGTCCTACGAGCAGTACTTC. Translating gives CASSLAGGESYEQYF.

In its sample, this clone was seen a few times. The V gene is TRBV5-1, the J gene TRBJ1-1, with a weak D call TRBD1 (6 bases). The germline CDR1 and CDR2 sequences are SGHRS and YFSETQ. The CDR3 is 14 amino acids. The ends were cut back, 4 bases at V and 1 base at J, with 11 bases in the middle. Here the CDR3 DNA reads TGCGCCAGCAGCCCACAGGGAAGGAACACTGAAGCTTTCTTT. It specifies CASSPQGRNTEAFF.

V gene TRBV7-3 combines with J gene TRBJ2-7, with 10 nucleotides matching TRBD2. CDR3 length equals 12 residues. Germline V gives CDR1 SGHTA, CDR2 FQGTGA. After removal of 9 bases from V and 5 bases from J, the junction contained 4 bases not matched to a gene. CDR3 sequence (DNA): TGTGCCAGTCCTAGCGGGGGCCACGAGCAGTACTTC. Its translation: CASPSGGHEQYF.

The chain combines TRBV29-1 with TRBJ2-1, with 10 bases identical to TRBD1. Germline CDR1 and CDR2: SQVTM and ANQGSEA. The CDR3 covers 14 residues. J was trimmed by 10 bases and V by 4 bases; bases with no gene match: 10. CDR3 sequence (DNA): TGCAGCGTTGTAGGGACAGGGGCGACCGACGAGCAGTTCTTC. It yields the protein CSVVGTGATDEQFF.

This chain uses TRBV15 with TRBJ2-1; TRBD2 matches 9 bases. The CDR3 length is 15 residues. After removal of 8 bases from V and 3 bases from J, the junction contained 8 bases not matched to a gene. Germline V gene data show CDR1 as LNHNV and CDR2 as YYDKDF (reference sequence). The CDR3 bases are TGTGCCACCGCACCAGGAGCGGGGGGCTACAATGAGCAGTTCTTC. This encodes CATAPGAGGYNEQFF.

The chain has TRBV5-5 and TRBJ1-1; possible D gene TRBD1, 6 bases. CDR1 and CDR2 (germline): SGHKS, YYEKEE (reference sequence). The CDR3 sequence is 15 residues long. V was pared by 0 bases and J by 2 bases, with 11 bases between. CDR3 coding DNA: TGTGCCAGCAGCTTGGTGGGGGGGGCAAACACTGAAGCTTTCTTT. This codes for CASSLVGGANTEAFF.

DNA of the CDR3: TGTGCCAGTGATATAACAGGGGGCTCCGAAGAGACCCAGTACTTC. It codes for CASDITGGSEETQYF. The chain combines TRBV19 with TRBJ2-5, with 9 bases matching TRBD1. Germline V gives CDR1 LNHDA, CDR2 SQIVND (reference sequence). J lost 3 bases, V lost 8 bases, and 10 bases had no gene match. CDR3 length: 15 amino acids.

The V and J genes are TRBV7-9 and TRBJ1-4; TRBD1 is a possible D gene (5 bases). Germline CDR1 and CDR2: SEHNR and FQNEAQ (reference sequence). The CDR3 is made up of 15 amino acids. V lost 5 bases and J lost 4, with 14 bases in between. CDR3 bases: TGTGCCAGCAGCCAAGGGACTGCTTTTAATGAAAAACTGTTTTTT. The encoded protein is CASSQGTAFNEKLFF.

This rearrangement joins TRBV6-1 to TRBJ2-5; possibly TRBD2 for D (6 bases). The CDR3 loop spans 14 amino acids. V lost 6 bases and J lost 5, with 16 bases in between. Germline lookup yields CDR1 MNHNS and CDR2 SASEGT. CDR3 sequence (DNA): TGTGCCAGCAGCACCGGGACTCGGGGCGAGACCCAGTACTTC. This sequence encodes CASSTGTRGETQYF.